The following is a TCR beta chain sequence with its context. The sample originates from a study of T cell responses to AZD1222 COVID-19 vaccine. Here immunoSEQ multiplex PCR was the method, and the copy in TCRdb shows in-frame clones only, minus some. The sample lists approximately 45,000 clones; roughly 90% were seen once. CDR1 is SNHLY, CDR2 FYNNEI, per germline. The CDR3 spans 12 residues. The V and J ends lost 7 bases and 5 bases respectively, with 11 bases between them. Specimen: peripheral blood, collected 28 days after the second AZD1222 dose. This clonotype was sampled from an adult who received the AZD1222 COVID-19 vaccine. The rearrangement joins TRBV2 to TRBJ2-5, with D perhaps matching TRBD2 (7 bases). The chain's CDR3 is CASNREGETQYF. The CDR3 DNA sequence: TGTGCCAGCAACAGGGAGGGGGAGACCCAGTACTTC.